The 17 T cell receptor beta chains listed next were all sequenced from one sample in a study of blood T cell repertoires in COVID-19. Sequenced by immunoSEQ multiplex PCR; TCRdb stores in-frame clones only, minus some. The sample lists 70,000 to 80,000 clones, approximately 86% seen once, with less than 15% in the top ten. The sample consisted of peripheral blood. The receptors derive from a human donor in a cohort sampled during active COVID-19.

The J gene is TRBJ1-1, the V gene TRBV5-1; D is ambiguous. Germline values: CDR1 SGHRS, CDR2 YFSETQ. The CDR3 is 13 amino acids. V shed 4 bases and J shed 3 bases, with 10 bases lying between them. CDR3 protein: CASSGRSYTEAFF. For the CDR3, the DNA is TGCGCCAGCAGCGGGAGGAGCTACACTGAAGCTTTCTTT. The full variable domain, its missing parts supplied by reference TRBV5-1 and TRBJ1-1, is KAGVTQTPRYLIKTRGQQVTLSCSPISGHRSVSWYQQTPGQGLQFLFEYFSETQRNKGNFPGRFSGRQFSNSRSEMNVSTLELGDSALYLCASSGRSYTEAFFGQGTRLTVV.

This chain joins TRBV11-1 and TRBJ2-5; 7 bases fit TRBD1. Trimming at V came to 4 bases and at J to 12 bases, leaving 11 bases not matched to a gene. Germline CDR1 is SGHAT and CDR2 is FQDESV (reference sequence). The CDR3 length is 13 residues. The CDR3 loop reads CASSSRDSSTEYF. The CDR3 DNA follows: TGTGCCAGCAGCTCCAGGGACAGTTCTACTGAGTACTTC.

In its sample, this clone was seen once. The chain joins TRBV2 to TRBJ2-5; D remains unclear. V shed 6 bases and J shed 8 bases, with 7 bases lying between them. The length of the CDR3 is 10 residues. The germline CDR1 and CDR2 sequences are SNHLY and FYNNEI. CDR3 nucleotides: TGTGCCAGCAGACTACAAACCCAGTACTTC. It encodes CASRLQTQYF.

The chain is built from TRBV5-1 and TRBJ1-2, with TRBD1 identical over 7 bases. The ends lost 0 bases at V and 4 bases at J; junction bases unmatched: 0. CDR1 is SGHRS and CDR2 is YFSETQ in the germline V gene. This CDR3 region has 13 residues. Here the CDR3 reads CASSLDRGYGYTF. The CDR3 DNA follows: TGCGCCAGCAGCTTGGACAGGGGCTATGGCTACACCTTC. Looking up the rest from reference TRBV5-1 and TRBJ1-2 gives the full variable domain: KAGVTQTPRYLIKTRGQQVTLSCSPISGHRSVSWYQQTPGQGLQFLFEYFSETQRNKGNFPGRFSGRQFSNSRSEMNVSTLELGDSALYLCASSLDRGYGYTFGSGTRLTVV.

This clone was found once. The chain combines TRBV9 with TRBJ2-2, with 12 bases that match TRBD2. In germline, CDR1 is SGDLS, CDR2 YYNGEE. This CDR3 is 17 amino acids long. The J segment lost 0 bases and the V segment lost 0 bases, leaving 0 bases of the junction unmatched. CDR3 nucleotide sequence: TGTGCCAGCAGCGTAGCTAGCGGGGGGGCGAACACCGGGGAGCTGTTTTTT. Its translation is CASSVASGGANTGELFF.

CDR3 protein: CASSRDSSTDTQYF. For the CDR3, the DNA is TGCGCCAGCAGTCGTGACTCTAGCACAGATACGCAGTATTTT. V is TRBV5-1 and J is TRBJ2-3; D remains unclear. From germline, CDR1 is SGHRS and CDR2 YFSETQ. The CDR3 spans 14 residues. Trimming pared 5 bases from V and 0 bases from J, leaving 10 bases between. Complete variable domain (other parts from reference TRBV5-1 and TRBJ2-3): KAGVTQTPRYLIKTRGQQVTLSCSPISGHRSVSWYQQTPGQGLQFLFEYFSETQRNKGNFPGRFSGRQFSNSRSEMNVSTLELGDSALYLCASSRDSSTDTQYFGPGTRLTVL.

The chain is built from TRBV10-3 and TRBJ1-2, with 9 bases fitting TRBD1. The germline gives CDR1 ENHRY, CDR2 SYGVKD. V was clipped by 11 bases and J by 6 bases; unmatched bases: 10. This CDR3 is 13 amino acids long. CDR3 loop: CAALRQGGDGYTF. The CDR3 nucleotides read TGTGCCGCCCTACGACAGGGGGGCGATGGCTACACCTTC.

This chain uses TRBV3-1 (or the pseudogene TRBV3-2) with TRBJ2-5, with 9 bases lining up with TRBD1. CDR1 and CDR2 (germline): LGHDT, YNNKEL (reference sequence). CDR3 length: 15 residues. V was pared by 4 bases and J by 5 bases, with 8 bases of the junction left unmatched. The CDR3 here is CASSLGQGRGETQYF. The CDR3 DNA sequence: TGTGCCAGCAGCCTCGGACAGGGGAGGGGGGAGACCCAGTACTTC.

J is TRBJ2-5 and V is TRBV7-9, with 9 nucleotides matching TRBD2. Germline lookup yields CDR1 SEHNR and CDR2 FQNEAQ (reference sequence). The CDR3 totals 15 residues. The V segment lost 3 bases and the J segment 1 base; nucleotides outside the gene matches: 3. The CDR3 region has the DNA TGTGCCAGCAGCTTTTCTAGCGGGGTCCAAGAGACCCAGTACTTC. Translating it yields CASSFSSGVQETQYF.

Comments on this clone: The sample has other DNA sequences that encode this CDR3 too. CDR3 nucleotides: TGTGCCAGTAGTACCGGACTAGCGGGGACAGATACGCAGTATTTT. It is translated as CASSTGLAGTDTQYF. The rearrangement uses TRBV19 and TRBJ2-3; TRBD2 matches 12 bases. The V segment lost 4 bases and the J segment 3 bases; nucleotides outside the gene matches: 2. Germline values: CDR1 LNHDA, CDR2 SQIVND (reference sequence). CDR3 length: 15 residues.

The chain is built from TRBV4-1 and TRBJ1-4; no clear D. Trimming pared 5 bases from V and 5 bases from J, leaving 9 bases between. The CDR3 sequence is 13 residues long. Looked up from germline, CDR1 is MGHRA and CDR2 is YSYEKL. The CDR3 DNA sequence: TGCGCCAGCAGCGTAAAATCCAATGAAAAACTGTTTTTT. Encoded protein: CASSVKSNEKLFF.

V and J are TRBV7-9 and TRBJ1-1; 7 nucleotides match TRBD1. The CDR3 sequence is 14 residues long. Trimming took 5 bases from V and 4 from J; bases not matched to a gene: 7. The germline CDR1 and CDR2 sequences are SEHNR and FQNEAQ (reference sequence). The DNA of the CDR3 is TGTGCCAGCAGCGGAAGACAGGGCGGCACTGAAGCTTTCTTT. It codes for CASSGRQGGTEAFF.

V usage is TRBV6-5 and J usage is TRBJ2-3, with 7 bases fitting TRBD2. Per the germline V gene, CDR1 is MNHEY and CDR2 is SVGAGI. CDR3 size: 15 residues. V gave up 7 bases and J gave up 6 bases; unmatched junction bases: 13. CDR3 in amino acids: CASTAGVSGRDTQYF. The CDR3 nucleotides are TGTGCCAGCACGGCGGGGGTTTCGGGGAGGGATACGCAGTATTTT.

In this sample, this clone turned up a few times. J is TRBJ1-4 and V is TRBV7-2; D might be TRBD1 (6 bases). The CDR3 contains 15 residues. Per germline, CDR1 SGHTA and CDR2 FQGNSA. The V end lost 5 bases, the J end lost 10 bases, and 20 bases lay between the germline ends. The CDR3 reads CASSPPGLSTGKLFF. For the CDR3, the DNA is TGTGCCAGCAGCCCCCCGGGGTTGTCGACAGGAAAACTGTTTTTT.

J is TRBJ1-4 and V is TRBV7-2; D not certain. V lost 5 bases and J 4 bases, leaving 11 bases between the germline ends. Germline loops: CDR1 SGHTA, CDR2 FQGNSA. There are 14 residues in the CDR3. CDR3 DNA sequence: TGTGCCAGCAGCGGCGGGAGGATTAATGAAAAACTGTTTTTT. Translated: CASSGGRINEKLFF.

The chain uses TRBV5-1 and TRBJ1-2, with 7 bases matching TRBD1. Germline CDR1 and CDR2: SGHRS and YFSETQ. The CDR3 spans 14 residues. V was clipped by 1 base and J by 8 bases; unmatched bases: 8. CDR3 nucleotide sequence: TGCGCCAGCAGCTTGTTCCGCGGACAGGAGGGCTACACCTTC. It translates to CASSLFRGQEGYTF. The full variable domain, completed using reference TRBV5-1 and TRBJ1-2, is KAGVTQTPRYLIKTRGQQVTLSCSPISGHRSVSWYQQTPGQGLQFLFEYFSETQRNKGNFPGRFSGRQFSNSRSEMNVSTLELGDSALYLCASSLFRGQEGYTFGSGTRLTVV.

The genes are TRBV5-6 and TRBJ2-1; 7 nucleotides agree with TRBD1. Germline V CDR1 and CDR2: SGHDT, YYEEEE. Trimming cost V 5 bases and J 3 bases; bases outside gene matches: 8. CDR3 length equals 15 residues. Here the CDR3 reads CASRDSRTGYNEQFF. DNA for the CDR3: TGTGCCAGCAGGGACAGCAGGACAGGCTACAATGAGCAGTTCTTC.